This TCR beta chain was profiled in a study of cytotoxic CD8 clonotypes in ibrutinib-treated CLL. Study as a whole: Each sample contained, on average, about 250,000 productive templates and 95,000 or so productive rearrangements.

General study findings and limits: Ibrutinib response saw clonality rise, and progression saw it return toward baseline.

V dropped 3 bases and J dropped 5 bases, with 7 bases sitting between them. CDR3 length: 12 amino acids. Germline values: CDR1 SGHDN, CDR2 FVKESK. On this clone: Its target is unknown.

The data were produced by immunoSEQ multiplex PCR, yet TCRdb's version contains in-frame clones alone and is incomplete. The data show about 310,000 clones, with roughly 79% seen just once and 6.7% held by the top ten. The V gene is TRBV14, the J gene TRBJ1-2; D might be TRBD1 (5 bases). Sequencing was performed on PBMCs, taken before ibrutinib treatment. This TCR was sampled from a human donor with chronic lymphocytic leukemia. CDR3 bases: TGTGCCAGCAGCCACGAGGGGTATGGCTACACCTTC. Its translation: CASSHEGYGYTF.